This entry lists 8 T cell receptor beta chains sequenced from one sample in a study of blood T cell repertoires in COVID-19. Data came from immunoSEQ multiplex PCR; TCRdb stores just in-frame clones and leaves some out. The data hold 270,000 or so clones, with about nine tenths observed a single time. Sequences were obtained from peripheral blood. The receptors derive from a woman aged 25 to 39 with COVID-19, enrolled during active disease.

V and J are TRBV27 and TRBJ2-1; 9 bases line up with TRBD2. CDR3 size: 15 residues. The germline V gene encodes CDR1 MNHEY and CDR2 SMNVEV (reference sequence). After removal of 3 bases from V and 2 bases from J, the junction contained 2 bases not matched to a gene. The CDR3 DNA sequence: TGTGCCAGCAGTTTGAGCGGGGGGCCCTACAATGAGCAGTTCTTC. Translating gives CASSLSGGPYNEQFF.

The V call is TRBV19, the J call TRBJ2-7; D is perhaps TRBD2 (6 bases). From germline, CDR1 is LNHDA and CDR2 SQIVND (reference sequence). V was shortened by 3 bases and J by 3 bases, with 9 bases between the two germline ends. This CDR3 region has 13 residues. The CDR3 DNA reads TGTGCCAGTAGTATCGGCGGGGTCTACGAGCAGTACTTC. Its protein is CASSIGGVYEQYF.

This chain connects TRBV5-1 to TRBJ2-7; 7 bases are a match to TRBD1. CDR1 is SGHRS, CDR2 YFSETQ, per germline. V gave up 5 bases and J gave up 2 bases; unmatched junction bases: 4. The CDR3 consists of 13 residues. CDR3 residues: CASRPDRAYEQYF. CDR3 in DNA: TGCGCCAGCAGACCCGACAGGGCCTACGAGCAGTACTTC.

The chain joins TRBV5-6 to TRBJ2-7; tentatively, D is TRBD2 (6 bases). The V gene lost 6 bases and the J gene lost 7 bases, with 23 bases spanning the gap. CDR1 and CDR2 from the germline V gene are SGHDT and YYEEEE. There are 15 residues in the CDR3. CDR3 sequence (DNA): TGTGCCAGCACCCTGGGATGGGGGGATGCCGCTGAGCAGTACTTC. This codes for CASTLGWGDAAEQYF.

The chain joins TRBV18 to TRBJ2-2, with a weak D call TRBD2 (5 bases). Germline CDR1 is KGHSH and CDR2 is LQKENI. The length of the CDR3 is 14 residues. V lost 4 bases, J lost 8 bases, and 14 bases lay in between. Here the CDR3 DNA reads TGTGCCAGCTCACGCGGACTTTTACCGGGGGAGCTGTTTTTT. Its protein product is CASSRGLLPGELFF.

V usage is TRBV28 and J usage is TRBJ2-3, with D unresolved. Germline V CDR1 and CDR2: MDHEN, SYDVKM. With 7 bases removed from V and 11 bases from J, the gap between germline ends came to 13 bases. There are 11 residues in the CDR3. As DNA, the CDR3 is TGTGCCAGCACCAATAGCATTGGGCAGTATTTT. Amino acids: CASTNSIGQYF.

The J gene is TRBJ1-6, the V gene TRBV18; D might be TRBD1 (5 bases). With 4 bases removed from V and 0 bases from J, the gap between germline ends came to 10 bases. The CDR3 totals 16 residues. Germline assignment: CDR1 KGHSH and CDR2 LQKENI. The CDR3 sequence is CASSQTASSYNSPLHF. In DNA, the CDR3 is TGTGCCAGCTCACAGACAGCGAGCTCCTATAATTCACCCCTCCACTTT.

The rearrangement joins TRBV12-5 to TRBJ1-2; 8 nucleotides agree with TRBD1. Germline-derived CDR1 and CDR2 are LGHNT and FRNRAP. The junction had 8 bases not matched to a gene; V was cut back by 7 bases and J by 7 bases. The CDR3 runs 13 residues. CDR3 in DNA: TGTGCTAGTGCCTTCGGACAGGGAGGTGGCTACACCTTC. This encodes CASAFGQGGGYTF.